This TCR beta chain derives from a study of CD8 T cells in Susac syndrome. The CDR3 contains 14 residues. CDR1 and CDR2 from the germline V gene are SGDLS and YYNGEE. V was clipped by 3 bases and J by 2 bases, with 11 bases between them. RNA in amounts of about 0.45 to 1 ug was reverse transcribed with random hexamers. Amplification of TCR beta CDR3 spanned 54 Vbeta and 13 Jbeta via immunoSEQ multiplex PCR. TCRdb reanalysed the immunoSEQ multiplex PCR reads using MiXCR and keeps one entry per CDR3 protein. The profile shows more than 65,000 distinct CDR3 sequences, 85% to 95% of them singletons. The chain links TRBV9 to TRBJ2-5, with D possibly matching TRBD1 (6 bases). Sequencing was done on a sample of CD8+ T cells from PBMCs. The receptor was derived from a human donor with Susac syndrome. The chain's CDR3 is CASSGPGTQETQYF. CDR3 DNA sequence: TGTGCCAGCAGCGGCCCCGGGACACAAGAGACCCAGTACTTC.